Following are 20 T cell receptor beta chains from one sample sequenced in a study of T cell responses to AZD1222 COVID-19 vaccine. Using immunoSEQ multiplex PCR, the repertoire was profiled, and TCRdb retains in-frame clones only, with some absent. Among about 100,000 clones, approximately 87% were seen once, and the ten largest hold about 15%. Here the sequenced sample was peripheral blood, taken on day 0 of AZD1222 vaccination. These TCRs come from an adult in good health.

The chain links TRBV19 to TRBJ1-6, with D possibly being TRBD1 (6 bases). V was pared by 5 bases and J by 6 bases, with 20 bases between. This CDR3 is built from 17 residues. Germline assignment: CDR1 LNHDA and CDR2 SQIVND (reference sequence). The CDR3 DNA is TGTGCCAGTAGTTCGGGACAATTAAAATCTCTTAATTCACCCCTCCACTTT. It specifies CASSSGQLKSLNSPLHF.

The chain joins TRBV19 to TRBJ1-1; D gene uncertain. The V and J ends lost 0 bases and 7 bases respectively, with 6 bases between them. CDR3 length equals 12 residues. The germline gives CDR1 LNHDA, CDR2 SQIVND (reference sequence). CDR3 loop: CASSIEENEAFF. The CDR3 bases are TGTGCCAGTAGTATAGAGGAAAATGAAGCTTTCTTT.

This sequence joins TRBV6-2 or TRBV6-3 and TRBJ2-7; tentative D call: TRBD2 (5 bases). This CDR3 has 15 amino acids. Between the trimmed V and J ends, which lost 5 bases and 3 bases, there was a span of 17 bases. Per germline, CDR1 MNHEY and CDR2 SVGEGT. The CDR3: CASSRLLAAGYEQYF. The CDR3 nucleotides are TGTGCCAGCAGTCGACTCCTAGCTGCGGGCTACGAGCAGTACTTC.

The rearrangement links TRBV28 to TRBJ1-3; possibly TRBD1 for D (5 bases). The CDR3 sequence is 19 residues long. Germline CDR1 MDHEN, CDR2 SYDVKM. V lost 7 bases and J 0 bases, leaving 25 bases between the germline ends. CDR3 sequence (DNA): TGTGCCAGCACCAACCCCGTTAACTCAGGGTTCCTCTCTGGAAACACCATATATTTT. This translates into CASTNPVNSGFLSGNTIYF.

The gene calls are TRBV3-1 (or the pseudogene TRBV3-2) and TRBJ2-3; no firm D call. The ends were cut back, 0 bases at V and 5 bases at J, with 3 bases in the middle. Germline V gives CDR1 LGHDT, CDR2 YNNKEL (reference sequence). The CDR3 is made up of 12 amino acids. CDR3 residues: CASSQDIDTQYF. The CDR3 coding sequence is TGTGCCAGCAGCCAAGATATAGATACGCAGTATTTT.

Comments on this clone: The junction and the germline gene differ at one end; a read error may be behind it. V usage is TRBV7-2 and J usage is TRBJ1-1; 10 nucleotides match TRBD1. Germline V CDR1 and CDR2: SGHTA, FQGNSA. This CDR3 has 18 amino acids. The CDR3 loop reads CASSFLTGGSVFGTEAFF. DNA for the CDR3: TGCGCCAGCAGCTTTTTGACAGGGGGCTCAGTCTTTGGGACTGAAGCTTTCTTT.

The CDR3 sequence: CASSFLAGGRIDTQYF. CDR3 DNA sequence: TGCGCCAGCAGCTTCCTAGCGGGGGGGAGGATAGATACGCAGTATTTT. The chain has TRBV5-1 and TRBJ2-3, with 12 bases fitting TRBD2. The CDR3 loop spans 16 amino acids. CDR1 is SGHRS and CDR2 is YFSETQ in the germline V gene. Trimming cost V 2 bases and J 5 bases; bases outside gene matches: 6.

In regard to this clone: Additional DNA sequences in this sample encode the identical CDR3. The rearrangement joins TRBV15 to TRBJ1-5; the D is unclear. From germline, CDR1 is LNHNV and CDR2 YYDKDF (reference sequence). The CDR3 is made up of 15 amino acids. With 0 bases removed from V and 2 bases from J, the gap between germline ends came to 8 bases. The CDR3 DNA reads TGTGCCACCAGCAGAGATCCAGGCGGCAATCAGCCCCAGCATTTT. It specifies CATSRDPGGNQPQHF.

V and J are TRBV27 and TRBJ1-2; 9 bases line up with TRBD1. Germline V gives CDR1 MNHEY, CDR2 SMNVEV (reference sequence). V was clipped by 6 bases and J by 6 bases; unmatched bases: 5. The CDR3 covers 13 residues. As DNA, the CDR3 is TGTGCCAGCAGGTCCGGGACAGGGAATGGCTACACCTTC. Translation: CASRSGTGNGYTF.

This chain links TRBV24-1 with TRBJ2-7; possibly TRBD1 for D (6 bases). Trimming took off 6 bases at V and 6 bases at J, with 14 bases between the two ends. The CDR3 length is 13 residues. The germline V gene encodes CDR1 KGHDR and CDR2 SFDVKD. CDR3 in amino acids: CATSKTGTSEQYF. In DNA, the CDR3 is TGTGCCACCAGTAAAACCGGGACAAGCGAGCAGTACTTC.

The genes are TRBV3-1 (or the pseudogene TRBV3-2) and TRBJ2-3; 7 bases map to TRBD2. The CDR3 is 13 residues long. With 8 bases clipped from V and 2 bases from J, the junction kept 4 bases outside the gene matches. Germline CDR1 LGHDT, CDR2 YNNKEL (reference sequence). CDR3 DNA sequence: TGTGCCAGCTCTAGCGGAGACACAGATACGCAGTATTTT. Its protein product is CASSSGDTDTQYF.

V usage is TRBV10-1 and J usage is TRBJ2-7; D perhaps matches TRBD2 (5 bases). The CDR3 spans 14 residues. The ends were cut back, 5 bases at V and 5 bases at J, with 16 bases in the middle. Germline V gene data show CDR1 as WNHNN and CDR2 as SYGVQD (reference sequence). CDR3 DNA sequence: TGCGCCAGCAGTCCCCAAGGACTGATCCACGAGCAGTACTTC. It yields the protein CASSPQGLIHEQYF.

This chain joins TRBV27 and TRBJ2-7, with 10 positions matching TRBD1. Germline-derived CDR1 and CDR2 are MNHEY and SMNVEV (reference sequence). The CDR3 is 16 amino acids. After removal of 2 bases from V and 7 bases from J, the junction contained 11 bases not matched to a gene. CDR3 amino acids: CASSLIYTGTGVEQYF. The CDR3 coding sequence is TGTGCCAGCAGTTTAATTTATACCGGGACAGGGGTTGAGCAGTACTTC.

The J gene is TRBJ1-2, the V gene TRBV28, with D hard to call. Germline V gene data show CDR1 as MDHEN and CDR2 as SYDVKM. CDR3 length: 15 residues. V was pared by 5 bases and J by 4 bases, with 17 bases between. The CDR3 loop reads CASSPTRTELYGYTF. For the CDR3, the DNA is TGTGCCAGCAGTCCGACCAGGACGGAGCTCTATGGCTACACCTTC.

The chain couples TRBV10-3 to TRBJ2-3, with D uncertain. Germline V gene data show CDR1 as ENHRY and CDR2 as SYGVKD. Trimming left V 3 bases short and J 4 bases short, with 17 bases between. CDR3 length: 16 residues. The CDR3 loop is CAISDPQAGGADTQYF. The DNA for the CDR3 is TGTGCCATCAGTGATCCCCAGGCTGGTGGCGCAGATACGCAGTATTTT.

This clone was recorded once. V usage is TRBV7-9 and J usage is TRBJ1-2; D gene unclear. V lost 1 base to trimming and J lost 8 bases, with 11 bases between them. This CDR3 contains 13 residues. The germline V gene encodes CDR1 SEHNR and CDR2 FQNEAQ (reference sequence). In DNA form, the CDR3 reads TGTGCCAGCAGCTTAGAAATGGTAGGAGGCTACACCTTC. The encoded protein is CASSLEMVGGYTF.

The chain joins TRBV5-4 to TRBJ2-3, with 9 bases fitting TRBD2. With V trimmed by 4 bases and J by 2 bases, 5 bases remained unmatched. Germline CDR1 is SGHNT and CDR2 is YYREEE (reference sequence). The CDR3 consists of 15 residues. CDR3: CASSPRGLATDTQYF. Here the CDR3 DNA reads TGTGCCAGCAGCCCTCGGGGACTAGCCACAGATACGCAGTATTTT.

The chain employs TRBV6-2 or TRBV6-3 and TRBJ1-2, with 9 nucleotides matching TRBD1. The J segment lost 8 bases and the V segment lost 5 bases, leaving 18 bases of the junction unmatched. This CDR3 has 17 amino acids. CDR1 and CDR2 from the germline V gene are MNHEY and SVGEGT. Here the CDR3 DNA reads TGTGCCAGCAGTACCCTCCGGACAGGGGAGAACTATAGAGGCTACACCTTC. Protein: CASSTLRTGENYRGYTF.

This clone was detected only once. Germline is not matched at one junction end, which may reflect a read error. The V and J genes are TRBV4-1 and TRBJ2-6; weak D call: TRBD1 (5 bases). Germline values: CDR1 MGHRA, CDR2 YSYEKL. The CDR3 has 16 amino acids. The CDR3 here is CASSQAQQAGANVLTF. The CDR3 DNA reads as TGCGCCAGCAGTCAAGCCCAACAGGCTGGGGCCAACGTCCTGACTTTC.

The V and J genes are TRBV5-1 and TRBJ2-7, with 8 bases aligning to TRBD2. After removal of 4 bases from V and 1 base from J, the junction contained 7 bases not matched to a gene. Per germline, CDR1 SGHRS and CDR2 YFSETQ. CDR3 length: 15 residues. This CDR3 is CASSPLASGSYEQYF. CDR3 bases: TGCGCCAGCAGCCCTCTCGCTAGCGGGTCCTACGAGCAGTACTTC.